The rows below give T cell receptor beta chains drawn from one sample of a study of T cell responses to AZD1222 COVID-19 vaccine. Only in-frame clones appear in the TCRdb table, and some are missing; sequencing was by immunoSEQ multiplex PCR. The sample includes approximately 75,000 clones, 80% to 90% of them seen just once. The specimen was peripheral blood, collected 28 days after the second AZD1222 dose. All receptors come from an adult who received the AZD1222 COVID-19 vaccine. Both conserved end residues are part of each CDR3. The order of the fields is V gene, J gene, clone size, D gene, CDR3 DNA, CDR3 protein. The D gene is left open where the match is weak. A clone size is listed for some rows: how often the clone was seen (once, few, many), or a class if it is expanded.

TRBV7-2,TRBJ2-7,.,.,TGTGCCAGCAGCCGTGACACCGGTGCCTACGAGCAGTACTTC,CASSRDTGAYEQYF
TRBV3-1/TRBV3-2,TRBJ1-5,.,.,TGTGCCAGCAGCCGGACTGGTCAGCCCCAGCATTTT,CASSRTGQPQHF
TRBV6-5,TRBJ1-1,few,TRBD1,TGTGCCAGCAGATCGACAGGGGTGAACACTGAAGCTTTCTTT,CASRSTGVNTEAFF
TRBV10-3,TRBJ2-1,.,.,TGTGCCATCAGTGAGTCTGGACTACCAACCAATGAGCAGTTCTTC,CAISESGLPTNEQFF
TRBV7-9,TRBJ2-1,few,TRBD2,TGTGCCAGCAGCCCCACTGGGACTAGCTACAATGAGCAGTTCTTC,CASSPTGTSYNEQFF
TRBV30,TRBJ2-5,once,TRBD2,TGTGCCTGGAGTGGACTAGCGGGGGGAGAGACCCAGTACTTC,CAWSGLAGGETQYF
TRBV11-1,TRBJ2-7,.,.,TGTGCCAGCAGCCCGGAGACAGGTCCGCTCTACGAGCAGTACTTC,CASSPETGPLYEQYF
TRBV7-2,TRBJ2-6,few,.,TGTGCCAGCAGCTTAAGGTCCTCCGGGGCCAACGTCCTGACTTTC,CASSLRSSGANVLTF
TRBV18,TRBJ1-2,once,.,TGTGCCAGCTCGCCGGGTGGGGGAAACTATGGCTACACCTTC,CASSPGGGNYGYTF
TRBV30,TRBJ1-5,.,.,TGTGCCTGGGGCGGGGACGGCAATCAGCCCCAGCATTTT,CAWGGDGNQPQHF
TRBV27,TRBJ1-5,.,.,TGTGCCAGCAGGATAGACATATACCAGCCCCAGCATTTT,CASRIDIYQPQHF
TRBV4-2,TRBJ2-5,.,TRBD2,TGTGCCAGCAGCCAAGGGACTAGCGGGGGGGTGGAGACCCAGTACTTC,CASSQGTSGGVETQYF
TRBV6-2/TRBV6-3,TRBJ2-3,.,.,TGTGCCAGCAGTAAAGAGGTACCTAGCACAGATACGCAGTATTTT,CASSKEVPSTDTQYF
TRBV7-2,TRBJ1-4,.,.,TGTGCCAGCAGCGCAAGACGAGGTGAAAAACTGTTTTTT,CASSARRGEKLFF
TRBV4-1,TRBJ1-3,.,.,TGCGCCAGCAGCCAAAGGACACTCTCTGGAAACACCATATATTTT,CASSQRTLSGNTIYF
TRBV5-1,TRBJ2-1,.,TRBD2,TGCGCCAGCAGCTTGGAACAAGCGGGGGGTTACAATGAGCAGTTCTTC,CASSLEQAGGYNEQFF
TRBV14,TRBJ1-1,.,TRBD1,TGTGCCAGCAGCCAAGAAAAAGGGGGCGCTGAAGCTTTCTTT,CASSQEKGGAEAFF
TRBV28,TRBJ1-2,.,TRBD1,TGTGCCAGCAGTTTATGGGACAGGGCGCGGGGCTACACCTTC,CASSLWDRARGYTF
TRBV6-1,TRBJ1-5,.,.,TGTGCCAGCAGGGAAGGGGGCAATCAGCCCCAGCATTTT,CASREGGNQPQHF
TRBV4-1,TRBJ1-5,.,TRBD1,TGCGCCAGCAGCCATGACAGGGGATTCGGCAATCAGCCCCAGCATTTT,CASSHDRGFGNQPQHF
TRBV27,TRBJ1-4,.,.,TGTGCCAGCAGTTTATTAACTAATGAAAAACTGTTTTTT,CASSLLTNEKLFF
TRBV5-8,TRBJ1-3,few,.,TGTGCCAGCAGCTTTCGGTACACCATATATTTT,CASSFRYTIYF
TRBV7-3,TRBJ2-3,.,.,TGTGCCAGCAGCCCATCCCGTCAGTTGGCAGATACGCAGTATTTT,CASSPSRQLADTQYF
TRBV28,TRBJ1-5,.,.,TGTGCCAGCAGTCCCCCCAGCAATCAGCCCCAGCATTTT,CASSPPSNQPQHF
TRBV5-4,TRBJ1-6,.,.,TGTGCCAGCAGCTTGGAGAGGAATTCACCCCTCCACTTT,CASSLERNSPLHF
TRBV3-1/TRBV3-2,TRBJ1-2,.,TRBD1,TGTGCCAGCAGCCCCACAGGGGGTACCTATGGCTACACCTTC,CASSPTGGTYGYTF
TRBV4-2,TRBJ2-3,.,TRBD1,TGTGCCAGCAGCCAAGGGGGGGGACAGGGTATAGATACGCAGTATTTT,CASSQGGGQGIDTQYF
TRBV19,TRBJ2-7,.,.,TGTGCCAGTAGTGTGGACGCAGCGCAACCCGAGCAGTACTTC,CASSVDAAQPEQYF
TRBV7-9,TRBJ1-6,.,.,TGTGCCAGCAGCGGGAGGTGGCTTAATTCACCCCTCCACTTT,CASSGRWLNSPLHF
TRBV11-2,TRBJ2-7,.,.,TGTGCCAGCAGCTTAGGGCAGCCCTCCTACGAGCAGTACTTC,CASSLGQPSYEQYF
TRBV28,TRBJ1-3,once,.,TGTGCCAGCAGTCGAGGATACTCTGGAAACACCATATATTTT,CASSRGYSGNTIYF
TRBV20-1,TRBJ2-3,.,.,TGCAGTGCCGGGGACTTGGATACGCAGTATTTT,CSAGDLDTQYF